This T cell receptor (beta chain) was identified during a study of shared clonotypes between healthy human individuals. Across the whole study: For every donor, three CD4 naive, three CD4 memory, two CD8 naive and one CD8 memory plates were used.

As processed by the authors: Filtering differed since immunoSEQ provided only junctions, with no quality scores. TCRdb's table, derived via immunoSEQ multiplex PCR, lists solely in-frame clones and lacks some. The D gene and trimming were derived from the DNA, and the V and J assignments and clone size from that table. Of some 740,000 clones listed, around 92% are singletons. CDR1 and CDR2 from the germline V gene are MNHEY and SMNVEV (reference sequence). The CDR3 spans 13 residues. Trimming removed 6 bases at V and 3 bases at J, with 12 bases between. CD8 cells regarded as naive lacked CD45RO, were positively chosen for CCR7, and omitted terminally differentiated effector memory CD45RA+ cells. HIV-negative, healthy adults without recent acute infections or vaccinations were the donors.

This clonotype was sampled from a man aged 30 to 45 in good health. Sequences were obtained from naive CD8+ T cells sorted from blood. J is TRBJ2-7 and V is TRBV27; perhaps TRBD1 as D (5 bases). In nucleotides, the CDR3 is TGTGCCAGCAGCACAGGACCGCACTACGAGCAGTACTTC. Translation: CASSTGPHYEQYF.